This passage covers 8 T cell receptor beta chains from one sample sequenced in a study of human T cells and chemical hapten exposure. Time point specified: pre-sensitization, week 0. Described treatment: therapeutic diphenylcyclopropenone sensitization with weekly scalp DPC. TCRdb re-analysed the RACE reads in MiXCR, keeping a single row per CDR3 protein. The sample lists tens of thousands of distinct CDR3 sequences; about 9.4% were seen once. The material was whole blood, obtained in connection with sensitization to the hapten diphenylcyclopropenone (DPC). The receptors were sampled from a woman between 40 and 55 years old with alopecia areata. Some clones in this sample may be carry-over from other donors' samples.

This chain uses TRBV12-5 with TRBJ2-3; the D is unclear. Germline CDR1 and CDR2: LGHNT and FRNRAP. Trimming cost V 7 bases and J 0 bases, with 2 bases left between them. The CDR3 consists of 11 residues. CDR3 sequence reads: CASASTDTQYF. The CDR3 region has the DNA TGTGCTAGTGCGAGCACAGATACGCAGTATTTT.

Comments on this clonotype: One base away lies a much larger clone, so this may be a sequencing read error. This chain joins TRBV5-1 and TRBJ1-5; the D is unclear. The CDR3 is made up of 14 amino acids. Germline V gene sequence: CDR1 SGHRS, CDR2 YFSETQ. CDR3 DNA: TGCACCAGCCCCCCGTCCTTGAGCAATCAGCCCCAGCATTTT. Protein product: CTSPPSLSNQPQHF. The whole variable domain, filled in from reference TRBV5-1 and TRBJ1-5, reads KAGVTQTPRYLIKTRGQQVTLSCSPISGHRSVSWYQQTPGQGLQFLFEYFSETQRNKGNFPGRFSGRQFSNSRSEMNVSTLELGDSALYLCTSPPSLSNQPQHFGDGTRLSIL.

This clonotype was seen ten or more times. The chain couples TRBV18 to TRBJ1-4, with 8 bases aligning to TRBD1. Germline V gene sequence: CDR1 KGHSH, CDR2 LQKENI. The CDR3 contains 15 residues. The junction had 5 bases not matched to a gene; V was cut back by 0 bases and J by 8 bases. The chain's CDR3 is CASSPPGQGLEKLFF. For the CDR3, the DNA is TGTGCCAGCTCACCACCAGGACAGGGCTTGGAAAAACTGTTTTTT.

This clonotype came up once. V is TRBV2 and J is TRBJ1-4, with D uncertain. Germline CDR1 SNHLY, CDR2 FYNNEI. The CDR3 is 14 amino acids. The V end was cut by 0 bases, the J end by 11 bases, with 13 bases between. The CDR3 DNA sequence: TGTGCCAGCAGTGAAGCCCGGACGGTCGAGAAACTGTTTTTT. Amino acids: CASSEARTVEKLFF.

There are many counts of this clonotype. This chain links TRBV2 with TRBJ1-5, with TRBD1 identical over 8 bases. V lost 7 bases to trimming and J lost 6 bases; unmatched junction nucleotides: 11. The germline CDR1 and CDR2 sequences are SNHLY and FYNNEI. The CDR3 runs to 15 residues. CDR3 in amino acids: CASISSRGPGQPQHF. CDR3 in DNA: TGTGCCAGCATCTCCAGCAGGGGGCCGGGTCAGCCCCAGCATTTT.

This clonotype was counted at least ten times. The chain is built from TRBV11-2 and TRBJ2-2; no firm D call. The CDR3 has 19 residues. Germline V gives CDR1 SGHAT, CDR2 FQNNGV. Trimming shortened V by 3 bases and J by 0 bases, and 20 bases separated the two germline ends. CDR3 sequence reads: CASSFSRLGLYANTGELFF. The CDR3 nucleotides are TGTGCCAGCAGCTTTAGTCGACTCGGGCTATACGCGAACACCGGGGAGCTGTTTTTT.

This clonotype was picked up a small number of times. The rearrangement links TRBV4-3 to TRBJ2-7; perhaps TRBD1 as D (6 bases). Trimming took off 1 base at V and 0 bases at J, with 10 bases between the two ends. This CDR3 has 15 residues. In germline, CDR1 is LGHNA, CDR2 YSLEER. The CDR3 DNA reads TGCGCCAGCAGCCAAGCGTGGACAGTCTCCTACGAGCAGTACTTC. Translation gives CASSQAWTVSYEQYF.

Only a few counts were recorded for this clonotype. The chain is built from TRBV27 and TRBJ1-6; TRBD1 agrees at 7 bases. This CDR3 has 16 amino acids. V was pared by 7 bases and J by 8 bases, with 14 bases of the junction left unmatched. Germline loops: CDR1 MNHEY, CDR2 SMNVEV (reference sequence). CDR3 in DNA: TGTGCCAGCACCACGGGACAGAGAGGTTACTATTCACCCCTCCACTTT. This sequence encodes CASTTGQRGYYSPLHF.